The present T cell receptor (beta chain) was sequenced within a study of pediatric ulcerative colitis. Trimming took 5 bases from V and 8 from J, leaving 16 bases between them. Per the germline V gene, CDR1 is SNHLY and CDR2 is FYNNEI. CDR3 length equals 14 residues. The table lists this clone with a few counts. TCRdb's table, derived via immunoSEQ multiplex PCR, lists solely in-frame clones and lacks some. The sample shows 64,000 or so clones, 70% to 80% of them seen only once. The V and J genes are TRBV2 and TRBJ2-1; D tentatively fits TRBD1 or TRBD2 (6 bases each). The sample was blood. The sequence was collected from a boy younger than 18 with moderate ulcerative colitis. CDR3 protein: CASSPLTGGDEQFF. CDR3 in DNA: TGTGCCAGCAGTCCACTGACAGGAGGGGATGAGCAGTTCTTC. The full variable domain, with the rest looked up from reference TRBV2 and TRBJ2-1, is EPEVTQTPSHQVTQMGQEVILRCVPISNHLYFYWYRQILGQKVEFLVSFYNNEISEKSEIFDDQFSVERPDGSNFTLKIRSTKLEDSAMYFCASSPLTGGDEQFFGPGTRLTVL.